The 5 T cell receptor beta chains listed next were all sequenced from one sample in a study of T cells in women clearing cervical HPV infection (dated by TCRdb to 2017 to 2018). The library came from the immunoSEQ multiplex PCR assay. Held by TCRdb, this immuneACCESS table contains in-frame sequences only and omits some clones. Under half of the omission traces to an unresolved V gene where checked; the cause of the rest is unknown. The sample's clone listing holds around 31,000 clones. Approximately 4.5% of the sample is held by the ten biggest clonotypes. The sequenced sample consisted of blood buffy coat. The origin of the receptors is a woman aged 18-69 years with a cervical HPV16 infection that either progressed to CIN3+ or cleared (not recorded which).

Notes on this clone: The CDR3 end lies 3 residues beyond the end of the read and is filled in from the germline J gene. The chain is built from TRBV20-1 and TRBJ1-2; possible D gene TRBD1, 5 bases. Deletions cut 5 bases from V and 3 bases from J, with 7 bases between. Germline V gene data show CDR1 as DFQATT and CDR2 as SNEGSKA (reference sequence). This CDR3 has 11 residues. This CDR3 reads CSAGGYYGYTF. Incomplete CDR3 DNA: TGCAGTGCTGGGGGGTACTATGGC.

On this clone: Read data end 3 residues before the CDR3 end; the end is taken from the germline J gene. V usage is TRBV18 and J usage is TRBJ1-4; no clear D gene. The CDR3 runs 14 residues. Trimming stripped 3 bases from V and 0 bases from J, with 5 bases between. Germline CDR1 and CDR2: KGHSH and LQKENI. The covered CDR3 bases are TGTGCCAGCTCACCGAGGGCAACTAATGAAAAA. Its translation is CASSPRATNEK. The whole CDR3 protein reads CASSPRATNEKLFF.

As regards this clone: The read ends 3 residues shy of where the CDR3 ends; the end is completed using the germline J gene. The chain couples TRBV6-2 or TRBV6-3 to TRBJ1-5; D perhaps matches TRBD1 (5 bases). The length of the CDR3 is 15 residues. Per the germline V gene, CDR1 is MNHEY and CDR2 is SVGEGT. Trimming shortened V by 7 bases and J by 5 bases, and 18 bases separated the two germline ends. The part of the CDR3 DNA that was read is TGTGCCAGCACCCCCAGAAAAGGGGTATATCAGCCC. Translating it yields CASTPRKGVYQP. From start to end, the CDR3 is CASTPRKGVYQPQHF.

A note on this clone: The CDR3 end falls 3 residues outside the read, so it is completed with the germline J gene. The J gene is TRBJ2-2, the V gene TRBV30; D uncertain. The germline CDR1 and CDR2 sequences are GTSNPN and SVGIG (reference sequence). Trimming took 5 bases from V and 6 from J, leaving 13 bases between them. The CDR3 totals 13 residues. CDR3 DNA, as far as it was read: TGTGCCTGGGCCCGGTTGCACCCCGGGGAG. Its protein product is CAWARLHPGE. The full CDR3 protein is CAWARLHPGELFF.

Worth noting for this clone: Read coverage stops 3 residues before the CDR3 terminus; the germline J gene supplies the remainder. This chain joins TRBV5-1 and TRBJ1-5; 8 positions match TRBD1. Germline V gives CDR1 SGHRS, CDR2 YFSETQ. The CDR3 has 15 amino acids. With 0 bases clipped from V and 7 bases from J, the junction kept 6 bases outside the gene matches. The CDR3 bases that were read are TGCGCCAGCAGCTTGGACCCAGGGGGCAGCCAGCCC. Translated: CASSLDPGGSQP. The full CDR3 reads CASSLDPGGSQPQHF.